The 11 T cell receptor beta chains below come from one sample, sequenced in a study of a mutant IDH1 vaccine in newly diagnosed glioma. Noted time point: baseline, week 1 (first vaccination visit). Treatment: pre-vaccination baseline after standard-of-care therapy. Generated by immunoSEQ multiplex PCR, the TCRdb table keeps only in-frame clones and is missing some. The repertoire has around 92,000 clones, roughly four fifths of them found once; the top ten carry around 7%. The sequencing here drew on PBMCs, taken from a glioma patient treated with radiotherapy, temozolomide or both. The receptors come from a woman between 45 and 65 years old with glioma.

This chain connects TRBV6-5 to TRBJ1-1; D remains ambiguous. CDR3 size: 13 residues. CDR1 MNHEY and CDR2 SVGAGI come from the germline V gene. V shed 2 bases and J shed 4 bases, with 8 bases lying between them. The CDR3 DNA reads TGTGCCAGCAGTTACGGGTGGGGCACTGAAGCTTTCTTT. Protein product: CASSYGWGTEAFF.

The rearrangement joins TRBV28 to TRBJ2-7; D gene uncertain. Germline lookup yields CDR1 MDHEN and CDR2 SYDVKM. The V end was cut by 4 bases, the J end by 2 bases, with 9 bases between. The CDR3 extends over 13 amino acids. CDR3 nucleotide sequence: TGTGCCAGCAGTTGGCCCGGAACCTACGAGCAGTACTTC. The encoded protein is CASSWPGTYEQYF. Full variable domain (missing parts from reference TRBV28 and TRBJ2-7): DVKVTQSSRYLVKRTGEKVFLECVQDMDHENMFWYRQDPGLGLRLIYFSYDVKMKEKGDIPEGYSVSREKKERFSLILESASTNQTSMYLCASSWPGTYEQYFGPGTRLTVT.

This clone was seen more than once but under ten times. The chain joins TRBV30 to TRBJ1-5; D call uncertain. Germline V lookup: CDR1 GTSNPN, CDR2 SVGIG (reference sequence). Trimming left V 1 base short and J 9 bases short, with 13 bases between. CDR3 length: 13 residues. CDR3 DNA: TGTGCCTGGAGTGGCTATGGTCAAGGGCCCCAGCATTTT. Amino acid sequence: CAWSGYGQGPQHF.

The V and J genes are TRBV9 and TRBJ2-7; no clear D gene. Deletions cut 3 bases from V and 5 bases from J, with 18 bases between. Looked up from germline, CDR1 is SGDLS and CDR2 is YYNGEE. This CDR3 is built from 15 residues. CDR3 residues: CASSASVHTSNEQYF. CDR3 coding DNA: TGTGCCAGCAGCGCCTCGGTCCATACTTCTAACGAGCAGTACTTC.

The CDR3 spells CASSYRDPSYEQYF. CDR3 nucleotides: TGTGCCAGCAGCTACCGGGACCCCTCCTACGAGCAGTACTTC. The gene calls are TRBV6-5 and TRBJ2-7, with D possibly being TRBD1 or TRBD2 (5 bases each). Germline values: CDR1 MNHEY, CDR2 SVGAGI. V was trimmed by 6 bases and J by 0 bases, leaving 12 bases between them. This CDR3 region has 14 residues.

The gene calls are TRBV5-1 and TRBJ2-1; D call uncertain. V was cut by 7 bases and J by 8 bases, with 13 bases left in between. The V gene's germline CDR1 is SGHRS and CDR2 YFSETQ. The CDR3 length is 12 residues. The CDR3 here is CASAFLPDEQFF. CDR3 nucleotide sequence: TGCGCCAGCGCATTCCTACCCGATGAGCAGTTCTTC.

V gene TRBV10-3 combines with J gene TRBJ2-5; maybe TRBD1 (6 bases). Trimming pared 5 bases from V and 5 bases from J, leaving 12 bases between. The CDR3 consists of 13 residues. Germline CDR1 and CDR2: ENHRY and SYGVKD. The CDR3 coding sequence is TGTGCCATCAGTTCGGACAGACTCGAGACCCAGTACTTC. Translation: CAISSDRLETQYF.

This sequence joins TRBV5-8 and TRBJ2-1; D uncertain. Germline loops: CDR1 SGHTS, CDR2 YDEGEE. The CDR3 is 15 residues long. V was trimmed by 0 bases and J by 0 bases, leaving 7 bases between them. This CDR3 reads CASSLGWSSYNEQFF. Here the CDR3 DNA reads TGTGCCAGCAGCTTGGGGTGGAGCTCCTACAATGAGCAGTTCTTC.

The chain combines TRBV2 with TRBJ1-4; 10 bases are shared with TRBD1. Germline trimming cut 2 bases from V and 8 bases from J; bases unmatched to any gene: 8. Germline V CDR1 and CDR2: SNHLY, FYNNEI. The CDR3 consists of 16 residues. CDR3 amino acids: CASSERKGQGHEKLFF. Written as DNA, the CDR3 is TGTGCCAGCAGTGAAAGGAAGGGACAGGGGCACGAAAAACTGTTTTTT.

In its sample, this clone was seen a few times. V usage is TRBV28 and J usage is TRBJ1-1; tentative D call: TRBD1 (5 bases). The germline CDR1 and CDR2 sequences are MDHEN and SYDVKM. Trimming shortened V by 3 bases and J by 8 bases, and 7 bases separated the two germline ends. The CDR3 runs 11 residues. CDR3: CASSFSGEAFF. CDR3 sequence (DNA): TGTGCCAGCAGTTTTTCAGGGGAAGCTTTCTTT. Variable domain in full (rest from reference TRBV28 and TRBJ1-1): DVKVTQSSRYLVKRTGEKVFLECVQDMDHENMFWYRQDPGLGLRLIYFSYDVKMKEKGDIPEGYSVSREKKERFSLILESASTNQTSMYLCASSFSGEAFFGQGTRLTVV.

The rearrangement uses TRBV2 and TRBJ1-3; TRBD1 matches 7 bases. CDR1 is SNHLY, CDR2 FYNNEI, per germline. CDR3 size: 14 residues. Losses at the gene ends were 6 bases for V and 4 bases for J; bases not matched to a gene: 6. The DNA of the CDR3 is TGTGCCAGCAGCCGACAGGGAAAAGGAAACACCATATATTTT. Its protein product is CASSRQGKGNTIYF.